The 16 T cell receptor beta chains below all came from one sample that was sequenced in a study of shared clonotypes between healthy human individuals. Generated by immunoSEQ multiplex PCR, the TCRdb table keeps only in-frame clones and is missing some. The profile shows roughly 2 million clones, nearly 97% of them singletons. Material: naive CD4+ T cells sorted from blood. Regarding subset: CD45RA+ positively selected. These receptors were collected from a man aged 18 to 30 in good health.

The CDR3, as DNA: TGTGCCAGCAGTAGGGTTTCAAACACTGAAGCTTTCTTT. Its translation is CASSRVSNTEAFF. The gene calls are TRBV6-5 and TRBJ1-1; D is ambiguous. CDR1 is MNHEY and CDR2 is SVGAGI in the germline V gene. V was pared by 5 bases and J by 2 bases, with 9 bases between. CDR3 size: 13 residues.

The genes are TRBV28 and TRBJ1-3; D unresolved. CDR1 and CDR2 from the germline V gene are MDHEN and SYDVKM. The CDR3 has 14 residues. Trimming removed 8 bases from V and 2 bases from J, with 13 bases in between. The CDR3 nucleotides read TGTGCCAGCTTTGCGGTCTCGGCTGGAAACACCATATATTTT. It is translated as CASFAVSAGNTIYF.

The chain combines TRBV28 with TRBJ2-1; 10 bases fit TRBD1. CDR1 and CDR2 (germline): MDHEN, SYDVKM. V lost 10 bases to trimming and J lost 6 bases; unmatched junction nucleotides: 9. This CDR3 has 14 amino acids. This CDR3 is CAISGTGVRNEQFF. The CDR3 DNA is TGTGCCATTTCCGGGACAGGGGTTCGCAATGAGCAGTTCTTC.

As to this clone: Other DNA sequences in this specimen translate into the identical CDR3. This chain joins TRBV6-5 and TRBJ2-7; D possibly corresponds to TRBD2 (6 bases). Trimming took 5 bases from V and 1 from J, leaving 12 bases between them. The CDR3 consists of 14 residues. CDR1 and CDR2 from the germline V gene are MNHEY and SVGAGI. The CDR3 sequence: CASSTDRGSYEQYF. CDR3 sequence (DNA): TGTGCCAGCAGTACTGATCGGGGGTCCTACGAGCAGTACTTC.

The rearrangement uses TRBV19 and TRBJ2-5; 8 bases match TRBD2. CDR3 length: 14 amino acids. V gave up 3 bases and J gave up 5 bases; unmatched junction bases: 5. Germline CDR1 and CDR2: LNHDA and SQIVND (reference sequence). The CDR3 DNA reads as TGTGCCAGTAGTATCGGGGGGGCCTCGGAGACCCAGTACTTC. Its protein is CASSIGGASETQYF.

The chain combines TRBV10-2 with TRBJ1-1; D is uncertain. Looked up from germline, CDR1 is WSHSY and CDR2 is SAAADI. This CDR3 is 11 amino acids long. Trimming shortened V by 3 bases and J by 5 bases, and 4 bases separated the two germline ends. CDR3 sequence: CASSDQTEAFF. CDR3 coding DNA: TGCGCCAGCAGTGACCAAACTGAAGCTTTCTTT.

The chain links TRBV5-8 to TRBJ1-2; 7 nucleotides line up with TRBD1. Germline CDR1 is SGHTS and CDR2 is YDEGEE. J lost 4 bases, V lost 5 bases, and 14 bases had no gene match. This CDR3 has 16 amino acids. CDR3: CASRSPGQDRPYGYTF. The CDR3 DNA reads as TGTGCCAGCAGATCCCCAGGCCAGGACAGGCCCTATGGCTACACCTTC.

The V and J genes are TRBV28 and TRBJ1-2; possibly TRBD1 for D (5 bases). CDR3 length: 14 amino acids. Between the trimmed V and J ends, which lost 5 bases and 4 bases, there was a span of 14 bases. Germline V gene data show CDR1 as MDHEN and CDR2 as SYDVKM. The DNA of the CDR3 is TGTGCCAGCAGTGAGAGACAGCTGACCTATGGCTACACCTTC. Translated: CASSERQLTYGYTF.

The chain has TRBV30 and TRBJ1-3; D gene uncertain. The V gene's germline CDR1 is GTSNPN and CDR2 SVGIG (reference sequence). V lost 0 bases, J lost 15 bases, and 12 bases lay in between. The CDR3 spans 11 residues. The CDR3 here is CAWSVEGMEYF. The CDR3 DNA follows: TGTGCCTGGAGTGTCGAGGGAATGGAATATTTT.

This rearrangement joins TRBV7-8 to TRBJ2-1, with 14 nucleotides matching TRBD2. The CDR3 is 17 residues long. Per germline, CDR1 SGHVS and CDR2 FQNEAQ. Trimming removed 5 bases from V and 4 bases from J; junction bases left unmatched: 7. This CDR3 reads CASSIGTSGRGYNEQFF. The CDR3 nucleotides read TGTGCCAGCAGCATTGGGACTAGCGGGAGAGGGTACAATGAGCAGTTCTTC.

There are a few counts of this clone. The chain recombines TRBV9 with TRBJ2-7; 7 bases are a match to TRBD1. The CDR3 has 14 residues. CDR1 and CDR2 (germline): SGDLS, YYNGEE. The V segment lost 0 bases and the J segment 3 bases; nucleotides outside the gene matches: 3. CDR3 sequence: CASSVDRGDYEQYF. In nucleotides, the CDR3 is TGTGCCAGCAGCGTAGACAGGGGAGACTACGAGCAGTACTTC.

The sample holds a few counts of this clone. The V and J genes are TRBV30 and TRBJ1-2; 7 bases are a match to TRBD1. The V gene's germline CDR1 is GTSNPN and CDR2 SVGIG (reference sequence). Trimming removed 7 bases from V and 2 bases from J; junction bases left unmatched: 4. This CDR3 spans 12 amino acids. The CDR3 here is CASGQENYGYTF. The CDR3 nucleotides read TGTGCCTCCGGACAGGAGAACTATGGCTACACCTTC.

The V gene is TRBV4-3, the J gene TRBJ2-4, with D perhaps TRBD2 (5 bases). CDR3 length equals 15 residues. V shed 0 bases and J shed 9 bases, with 15 bases lying between them. Germline V gene lookup returns CDR1 LGHNA and CDR2 YSLEER. The CDR3 here is CASSQEGGAAGIQYF. CDR3 nucleotide sequence: TGCGCCAGCAGCCAAGAAGGAGGTGCCGCGGGCATTCAGTACTTC.

The chain links TRBV5-6 to TRBJ2-1; 7 positions agree with TRBD2. The CDR3 contains 14 residues. CDR1 is SGHDT and CDR2 is YYEEEE in the germline V gene. The V and J ends lost 6 bases and 4 bases, in that order; junction bases with no gene match: 7. CDR3 DNA: TGTGCCAGCACCGGACTAGTGGGGTACAATGAGCAGTTCTTC. This sequence encodes CASTGLVGYNEQFF. Looking up the rest from reference TRBV5-6 and TRBJ2-1 gives the full variable domain: DAGVTQSPTHLIKTRGQQVTLRCSPKSGHDTVSWYQQALGQGPQFIFQYYEEEERQRGNFPDRFSGHQFPNYSSELNVNALLLGDSALYLCASTGLVGYNEQFFGPGTRLTVL.

The rearrangement joins TRBV19 to TRBJ2-1, with D tentatively TRBD1 (6 bases). The CDR3 is 14 amino acids. V lost 1 base to trimming and J lost 7 bases, with 11 bases between them. Germline V lookup: CDR1 LNHDA, CDR2 SQIVND (reference sequence). The CDR3 is CASSIGFTGNEQFF. As DNA, the CDR3 is TGTGCCAGTAGTATAGGGTTTACAGGGAATGAGCAGTTCTTC. The variable domain in full, completed from reference TRBV19 and TRBJ2-1, reads DGGITQSPKYLFRKEGQNVTLSCEQNLNHDAMYWYRQDPGQGLRLIYYSQIVNDFQKGDIAEGYSVSREKKESFPLTVTSAQKNPTAFYLCASSIGFTGNEQFFGPGTRLTVL.

This chain links TRBV18 with TRBJ2-7; perhaps D is TRBD1 or TRBD2 (5 bases each). Germline values: CDR1 KGHSH, CDR2 LQKENI. The germline V and J ends were trimmed by 1 base and 0 bases, with 7 bases remaining between them. The CDR3 spans 14 residues. CDR3 protein: CASSPRDGSYEQYF. In nucleotides, the CDR3 is TGTGCCAGCTCACCACGGGACGGCTCCTACGAGCAGTACTTC. Looking up the rest from reference TRBV18 and TRBJ2-7 gives the full variable domain: NAGVMQNPRHLVRRRGQEARLRCSPMKGHSHVYWYRQLPEEGLKFMVYLQKENIIDESGMPKERFSAEFPKEGPSILRIQQVVRGDSAAYFCASSPRDGSYEQYFGPGTRLTVT.